The rows below give T cell receptor beta chains drawn from one sample of a study of immune evolution from preneoplasia to lung adenocarcinoma. Generated by immunoSEQ multiplex PCR, the TCRdb table keeps only in-frame clones and is missing some. Of 3,200 or so clones in the sample, under 90% were seen once. The sequenced material came from FFPE adjacent normal lung tissue. The receptors were sampled from a person between 65 and 79 years old with lung adenocarcinoma. CDR3s include the opening cysteine and the closing phenylalanine or tryptophan. The D gene is left open where the match is weak. Size values are once, few and many counts, or a class for expanded clones, and some rows have none.

size	V	J	D	CDR3	DNA
few	TRBV19	TRBJ1-5	-	CASTYRGNQPQHF	TGTGCCAGTACTTACAGGGGCAATCAGCCCCAGCATTTT
-	TRBV2	TRBJ1-5	-	CASKAGTVDNQPQHF	TGTGCCAGCAAGGCCGGAACAGTGGATAATCAGCCCCAGCATTTT
few	TRBV6-1	TRBJ2-2	-	CASRGRDTGELFF	TGTGCCAGCAGGGGCAGGGACACCGGGGAGCTGTTTTTT
once	TRBV11-2	TRBJ2-5	TRBD1	CASSLVTGGEETQYF	TGTGCCAGCAGCTTAGTTACAGGGGGCGAGGAGACCCAGTACTTC
-	TRBV2	TRBJ1-4	-	CASSETPGGELFF	TGTGCCAGCAGTGAAACGCCGGGGGGAGAACTGTTTTTT
-	TRBV13	TRBJ2-1	-	CASRWRGTHNEQFF	TGTGCCAGCAGATGGCGGGGGACACACAATGAGCAGTTCTTC
-	TRBV30	TRBJ2-2	TRBD1	CAWSGTGGFTGELFF	TGTGCCTGGAGTGGGACAGGGGGGTTCACCGGGGAGCTGTTTTTT
-	TRBV4-1	TRBJ1-2	-	CASSQGPGPNYGYTF	TGCGCCAGCAGCCAAGGGCCAGGGCCCAACTATGGCTACACCTTC
once	TRBV18	TRBJ1-2	TRBD1	CASSQRQGRDISYGYTF	TGTGCCAGCTCACAACGACAGGGTCGCGATATCAGTTATGGCTACACCTTC
-	TRBV7-9	TRBJ1-1	TRBD1	CASSLGTGGDTEAFF	TGTGCCAGCAGTTTGGGGACAGGGGGGGACACTGAAGCTTTCTTT
-	TRBV6-5	TRBJ2-7	-	CATQLVPASYEQYF	TGTGCCACCCAACTAGTCCCAGCTTCCTACGAGCAGTACTTC
-	TRBV6-5	TRBJ2-1	-	CASRAGSSYNEQFF	TGTGCCAGCAGGGCAGGGAGCTCCTACAATGAGCAGTTCTTC
-	TRBV25-1	TRBJ2-1	-	CASSRKQKINEQFF	TGTGCCAGCAGTAGAAAACAGAAGATCAATGAGCAGTTCTTC
-	TRBV10-1	TRBJ2-7	-	CEGTTPNSYEQYF	TGCGAGGGGACGACACCCAACTCCTACGAGCAGTACTTC
-	TRBV9	TRBJ2-1	-	CASSVEGAYNEQFF	TGTGCCAGCAGCGTAGAGGGAGCCTACAATGAGCAGTTCTTC
-	TRBV5-1	TRBJ2-1	-	CASSLGTGRDNEQFF	TGCGCCAGCAGTTTAGGGACCGGGCGGGACAATGAGCAGTTCTTC
-	TRBV7-8	TRBJ2-3	TRBD2	CASSLVTWGGLSADTQYF	TGTGCCAGCAGCTTGGTCACGTGGGGAGGGCTCTCGGCAGATACGCAGTATTTT
-	TRBV11-2	TRBJ2-5	-	CASSFTGLKETQYF	TGTGCCAGCAGCTTCACAGGGCTAAAAGAGACCCAGTACTTC